This TCR beta chain appears in the sequencing data of a study of shared clonotypes between healthy human individuals. As concerns this clone: Its antigen is not identified.

Splitting the CD4+ cells yielded a CD45RA+ naive subset and a CD45RA-negative memory subset. Each PCR replicate from the sorted subsets contained around 0.2 ug DNA, which is some 31,000 T cell genomes. This table comes from immunoSEQ multiplex PCR, and its TCRdb copy is limited to in-frame clones, with some not included. The table includes 2,500,000 or so clones, 93% detected once. Points from the study as a whole: Across a few donors, naive CD4 shared 5% to 5.5%, naive CD8 under 4%, memory CD4 roughly 2.4%, memory CD8 about 0.38%.

CDR1 and CDR2 from the germline V gene are LNHNV and YYDKDF (reference sequence). V was clipped by 1 base and J by 2 bases; unmatched bases: 10. The CDR3 extends over 18 amino acids. The rearrangement uses TRBV15 and TRBJ2-3, with 9 nucleotides matching TRBD2. Sequenced material: naive CD4+ T cells from PBMCs. The subset denotes: CD45RA+ positively selected. The source of this sequence is a man aged 18-30 years in good health. Some clones in this sample may be carry-over from other donors' samples. The CDR3 reads CATSRGPLTSGNTDTQYF. The CDR3 DNA reads TGTGCCACCAGCAGAGGGCCATTGACTAGCGGTAACACAGATACGCAGTATTTT.